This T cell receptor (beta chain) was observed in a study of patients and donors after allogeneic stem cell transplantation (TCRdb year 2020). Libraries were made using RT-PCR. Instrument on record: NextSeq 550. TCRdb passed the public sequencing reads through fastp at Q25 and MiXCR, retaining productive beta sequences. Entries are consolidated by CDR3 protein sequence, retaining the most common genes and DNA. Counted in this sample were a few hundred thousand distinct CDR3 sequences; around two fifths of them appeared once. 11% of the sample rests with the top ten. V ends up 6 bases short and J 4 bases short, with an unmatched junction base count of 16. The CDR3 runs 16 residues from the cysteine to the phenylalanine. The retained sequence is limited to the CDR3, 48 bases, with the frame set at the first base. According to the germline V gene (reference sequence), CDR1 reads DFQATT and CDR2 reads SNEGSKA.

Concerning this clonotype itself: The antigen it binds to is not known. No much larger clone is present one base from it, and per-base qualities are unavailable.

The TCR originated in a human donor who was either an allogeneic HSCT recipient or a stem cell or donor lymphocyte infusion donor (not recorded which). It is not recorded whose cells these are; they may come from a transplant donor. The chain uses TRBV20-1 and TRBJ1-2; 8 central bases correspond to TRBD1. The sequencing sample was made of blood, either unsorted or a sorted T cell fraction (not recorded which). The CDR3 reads CSASPIDRGGGYGYTF. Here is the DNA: TGCAGTGCCTCACCTATTGACAGGGGAGGTGGCTATGGCTACACCTTC.